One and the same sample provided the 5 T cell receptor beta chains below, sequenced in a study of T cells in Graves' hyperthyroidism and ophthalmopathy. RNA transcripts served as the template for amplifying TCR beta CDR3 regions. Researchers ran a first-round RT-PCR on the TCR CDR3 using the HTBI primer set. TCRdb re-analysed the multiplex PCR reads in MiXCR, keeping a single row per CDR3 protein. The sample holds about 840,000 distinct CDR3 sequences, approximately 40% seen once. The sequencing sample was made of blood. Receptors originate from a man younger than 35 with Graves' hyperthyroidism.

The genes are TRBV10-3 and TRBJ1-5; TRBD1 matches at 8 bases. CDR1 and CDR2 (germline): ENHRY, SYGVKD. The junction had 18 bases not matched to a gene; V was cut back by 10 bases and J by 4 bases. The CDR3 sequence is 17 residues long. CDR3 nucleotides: TGTGCCAGCAGCCTCCACTCGACAGGGGCGCGAAATCAGCCCCAGCATTTT. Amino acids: CASSLHSTGARNQPQHF.

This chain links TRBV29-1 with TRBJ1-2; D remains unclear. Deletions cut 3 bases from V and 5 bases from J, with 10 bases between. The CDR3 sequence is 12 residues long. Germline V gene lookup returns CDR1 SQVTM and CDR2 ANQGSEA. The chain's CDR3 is CSVDTEEYGYTF. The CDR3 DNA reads TGCAGCGTTGATACAGAAGAGTATGGCTACACCTTC.

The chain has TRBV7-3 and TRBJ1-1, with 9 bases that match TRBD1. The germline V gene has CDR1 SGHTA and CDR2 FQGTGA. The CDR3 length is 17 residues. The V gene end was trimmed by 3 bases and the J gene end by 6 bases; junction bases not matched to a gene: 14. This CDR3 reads CASSFKYAGQGLPEAFF. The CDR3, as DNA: TGTGCCAGCAGCTTCAAATACGCGGGACAGGGCCTCCCTGAAGCTTTCTTT.

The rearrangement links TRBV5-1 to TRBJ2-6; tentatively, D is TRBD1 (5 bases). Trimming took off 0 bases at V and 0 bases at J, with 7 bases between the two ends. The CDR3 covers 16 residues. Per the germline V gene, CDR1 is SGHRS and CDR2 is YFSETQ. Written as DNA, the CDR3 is TGCGCCAGCAGCTTGGGACAGTTCTCTGGGGCCAACGTCCTGACTTTC. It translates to CASSLGQFSGANVLTF.

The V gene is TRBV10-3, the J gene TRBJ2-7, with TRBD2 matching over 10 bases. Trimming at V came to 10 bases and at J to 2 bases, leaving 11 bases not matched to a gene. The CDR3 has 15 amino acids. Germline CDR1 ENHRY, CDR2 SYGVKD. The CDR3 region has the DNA TGTGCCACAGGGCAATACAGCGGGAGGGCCTACGAGCAGTACTTC. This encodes CATGQYSGRAYEQYF.